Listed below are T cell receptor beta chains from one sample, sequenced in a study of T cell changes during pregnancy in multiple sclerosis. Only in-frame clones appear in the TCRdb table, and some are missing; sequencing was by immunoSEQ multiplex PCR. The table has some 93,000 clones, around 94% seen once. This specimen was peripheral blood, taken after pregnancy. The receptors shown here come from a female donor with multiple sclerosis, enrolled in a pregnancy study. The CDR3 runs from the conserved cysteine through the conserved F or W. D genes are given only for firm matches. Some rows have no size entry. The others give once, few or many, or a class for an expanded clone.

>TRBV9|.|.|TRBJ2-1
CASSVDWGVEQFF
TGTGCCAGCAGCGTAGATTGGGGAGTTGAGCAGTTCTTC
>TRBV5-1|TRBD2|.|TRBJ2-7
CASSWGGRPSEQYF
TGCGCCAGCAGCTGGGGAGGGAGGCCCTCCGAGCAGTACTTC
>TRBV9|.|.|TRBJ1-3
CASSVGDLQSSGNTIYF
TGTGCCAGCAGCGTAGGGGACTTACAGAGTTCTGGAAACACCATATATTTT
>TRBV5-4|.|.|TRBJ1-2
CASSLGTDGRSGYTF
TGTGCCAGCAGCTTGGGGACAGACGGAAGATCTGGCTACACCTTC
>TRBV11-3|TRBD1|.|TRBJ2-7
CASSPLGQVIYEQYF
TGTGCCAGCAGCCCGTTGGGACAGGTTATCTACGAGCAGTACTTC
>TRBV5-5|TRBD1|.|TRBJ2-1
CASSSGTGADEQFF
TGTGCCAGCAGCTCCGGGACAGGGGCGGATGAGCAGTTCTTC
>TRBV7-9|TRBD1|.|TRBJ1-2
CASSFGTGGNTF
TGTGCCAGCAGCTTCGGGACAGGAGGAAACACCTTC
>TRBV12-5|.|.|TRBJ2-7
CASGSARDIRLSYEQYF
TGTGCTAGTGGTTCGGCCCGGGACATCCGCCTCTCCTACGAGCAGTACTTC
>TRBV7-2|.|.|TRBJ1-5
CASSRLLSGGQPQHF
TGTGCCAGCAGCCGCCTGCTGAGTGGAGGGCAGCCCCAGCATTTT
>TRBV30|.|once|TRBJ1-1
CALNYGAFF
TGTGCCTTAAACTATGGAGCTTTCTTT
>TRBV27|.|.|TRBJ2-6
CASSLLVSSGANVLTF
TGTGCCAGCAGTTTATTAGTGTCCTCTGGGGCCAACGTCCTGACTTTC
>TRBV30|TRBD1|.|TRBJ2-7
CAWRKGQGAYEQYF
TGTGCCTGGAGAAAAGGACAGGGGGCTTACGAGCAGTACTTC
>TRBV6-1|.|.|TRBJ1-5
CASSEEAGRSQHF
TGTGCCAGCAGTGAAGAGGCGGGAAGGTCCCAGCATTTT
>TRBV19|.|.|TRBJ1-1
CASSPTGTLNTEAFF
TGTGCCAGTAGCCCCACCGGGACACTGAACACTGAAGCTTTCTTT
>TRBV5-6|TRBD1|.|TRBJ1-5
CASSSDRGLQPQHF
TGTGCCAGCAGCTCGGACAGGGGGCTTCAGCCCCAGCATTTT
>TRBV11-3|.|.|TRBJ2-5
CASSLEGRQETQYF
TGTGCCAGCAGCTTAGAGGGCCGACAAGAGACCCAGTACTTC
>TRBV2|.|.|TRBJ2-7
CASSSRGRPYEQYF
TGTGCCAGCAGTTCCAGGGGAAGACCCTACGAGCAGTACTTC
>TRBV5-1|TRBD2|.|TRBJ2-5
CATTPLAGGGETQYF
TGCGCCACCACTCCGCTAGCGGGAGGAGGGGAGACCCAGTACTTC
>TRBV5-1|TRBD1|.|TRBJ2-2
CASSLGGQGTSNTGELFF
TGCGCCAGCAGCTTGGGGGGACAGGGGACCTCGAACACCGGGGAGCTGTTTTTT
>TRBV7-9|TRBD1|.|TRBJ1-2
CASSLRIEGTGTNYGYTF
TGTGCCAGCAGCTTACGTATTGAGGGGACAGGCACTAACTATGGCTACACCTTC
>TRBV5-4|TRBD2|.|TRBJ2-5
CASSRGASGGAVQETQYF
TGTGCCAGCAGCCGGGGGGCTAGCGGGGGGGCCGTCCAAGAGACCCAGTACTTC
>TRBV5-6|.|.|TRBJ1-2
CASSLGRGGYTF
TGTGCCAGCAGCTTGGGGCGGGGTGGCTACACCTTC
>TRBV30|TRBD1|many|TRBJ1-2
CAWSATIYRADRGHGYTF
TGTGCCTGGAGTGCAACTATATACAGGGCGGACAGGGGGCACGGCTACACCTTC
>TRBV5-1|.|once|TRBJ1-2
CASSRDTANYGYTF
TGCGCCAGCAGCAGGGACACCGCTAACTATGGCTACACCTTC
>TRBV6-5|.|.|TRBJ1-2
CASSQGRVYGYTF
TGTGCCAGCAGCCAGGGCAGAGTATATGGCTACACCTTC
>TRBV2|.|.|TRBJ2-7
CASSEGLTGGYEQYF
TGTGCCAGCAGTGAAGGGCTCACCGGGGGTTACGAGCAGTACTTC
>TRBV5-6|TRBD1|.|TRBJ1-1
CASSLWDRDMNTEAFF
TGTGCCAGCAGCTTGTGGGACAGGGATATGAACACTGAAGCTTTCTTT
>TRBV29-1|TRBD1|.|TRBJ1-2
CSVGRTGLRYGYTF
TGCAGCGTTGGTAGGACAGGGTTACGTTATGGCTACACCTTC
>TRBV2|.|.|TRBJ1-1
CASSEGNTEAFF
TGTGCCAGCAGCGAGGGAAACACTGAAGCTTTCTTT
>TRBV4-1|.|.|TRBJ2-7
CASSQDPLGRSPTYEQYF
TGCGCCAGCAGCCAAGATCCCCTGGGCAGGTCCCCAACCTACGAGCAGTACTTC
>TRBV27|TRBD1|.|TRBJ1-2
CASSGSTGGADGYTF
TGTGCCAGCAGTGGATCGACAGGGGGCGCGGATGGCTACACCTTC
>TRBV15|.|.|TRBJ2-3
CATSFEGGTSTDTQYF
TGTGCCACCAGTTTTGAGGGGGGGACTAGCACAGATACGCAGTATTTT
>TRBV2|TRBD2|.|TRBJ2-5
CASSDTGTSRKTQYF
TGTGCCAGCAGTGATACCGGGACTAGCAGGAAGACCCAGTACTTC
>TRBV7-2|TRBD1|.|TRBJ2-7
CASSSGQTYEQYF
TGTGCCAGCAGCTCGGGACAGACCTACGAGCAGTACTTC
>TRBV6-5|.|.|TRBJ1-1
CASSRPGMETEAFF
TGTGCCAGCAGTCGGCCGGGGATGGAAACTGAAGCTTTCTTT
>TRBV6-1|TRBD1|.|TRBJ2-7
CASSGQGAQYF
TGTGCCAGCAGTGGACAGGGGGCGCAGTACTTC
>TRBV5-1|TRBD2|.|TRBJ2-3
CASRFFSGGAAWTDTQYF
TGCGCCAGCAGATTTTTTAGCGGGGGGGCCGCATGGACAGATACGCAGTATTTT
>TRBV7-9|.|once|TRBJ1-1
CASSLPPTEAFF
TGTGCCAGCAGCCTACCACCCACTGAAGCTTTCTTT
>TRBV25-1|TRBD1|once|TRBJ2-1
CASASSGTDNEQFF
TGTGCCAGCGCCTCTTCAGGGACAGACAATGAGCAGTTCTTC
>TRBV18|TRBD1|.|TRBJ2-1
CASSPGTGGWNEQFF
TGTGCCAGCTCCCCAGGGACAGGGGGCTGGAATGAGCAGTTCTTC
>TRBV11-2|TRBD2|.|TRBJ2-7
CASSLALRAGEYEQYF
TGTGCCAGCAGCTTAGCCCTTAGAGCGGGAGAGTACGAGCAGTACTTC
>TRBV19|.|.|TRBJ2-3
CASSLLATTDTQYF
TGTGCCAGTAGTCTACTAGCCACCACAGATACGCAGTATTTT
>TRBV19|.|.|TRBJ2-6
CASSHGGYSGANVLTF
TGTGCCAGTAGTCATGGGGGCTACTCTGGGGCCAACGTCCTGACTTTC
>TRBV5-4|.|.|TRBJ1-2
CASRPVSANYGYTF
TGTGCCAGCAGACCCGTATCAGCTAACTATGGCTACACCTTC
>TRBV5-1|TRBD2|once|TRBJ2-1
CASSLVVVAGENEQFF
TGCGCCAGCAGCTTGGTGGTGGTAGCGGGGGAAAATGAGCAGTTCTTC
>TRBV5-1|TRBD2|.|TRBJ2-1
CASSLGLAYDNEQFF
TGCGCCAGCAGCCTAGGACTAGCGTATGACAATGAGCAGTTCTTC
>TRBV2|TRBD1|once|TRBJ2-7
CAIQTPGQVVLYEQYF
TGTGCCATCCAGACCCCGGGACAGGTAGTCCTCTACGAGCAGTACTTC
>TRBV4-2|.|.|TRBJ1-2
CASSQTLQGLSYGYTF
TGTGCCAGCAGCCAAACCCTACAGGGTCTCTCCTATGGCTACACCTTC
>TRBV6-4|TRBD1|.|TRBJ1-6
CASSETGEGSPLHF
TGTGCCAGCAGTGAAACAGGGGAAGGTTCACCCCTCCACTTT
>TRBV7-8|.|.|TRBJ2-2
CASSLDLPGYYTGELFF
TGTGCCAGCAGCCTGGACCTTCCGGGGTACTACACCGGGGAGCTGTTTTTT
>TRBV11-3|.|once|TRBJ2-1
CASSLDRVNEQFF
TGTGCCAGCAGCTTAGACAGGGTAAATGAGCAGTTCTTC
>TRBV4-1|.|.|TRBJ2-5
CASSQESGTLQETQYF
TGCGCCAGCAGCCAAGAATCCGGGACACTTCAAGAGACCCAGTACTTC
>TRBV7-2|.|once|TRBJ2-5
CASTGGGGEETQYF
TGTGCCAGCACCGGCGGGGGCGGGGAAGAGACCCAGTACTTC
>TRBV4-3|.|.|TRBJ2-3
CASSQAPGEQGHRDTQYF
TGCGCCAGCAGCCAGGCTCCCGGGGAACAGGGTCACCGAGATACGCAGTATTTT
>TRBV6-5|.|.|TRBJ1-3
CASKGRAGNTIYF
TGTGCCAGCAAGGGCAGGGCTGGAAACACCATATATTTT
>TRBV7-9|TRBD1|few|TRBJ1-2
CASSLDRGESNGYTF
TGTGCCAGCAGCCTTGACAGGGGCGAATCCAATGGCTACACCTTC
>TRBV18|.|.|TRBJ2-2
CASSPRSQGFANTGELFF
TGTGCCAGCTCACCACGTAGTCAGGGATTCGCGAACACCGGGGAGCTGTTTTTT